The 5 T cell receptor beta chains reported below all come from one sample, sequenced in a study of CD8 T cells in ankylosing spondylitis. One entry per CDR3 protein, called by TCRdb with MiXCR from the 5' RACE reads. This table has a few hundred thousand distinct CDR3 sequences, less than 25% appearing once. The sample comprised blood, either unsorted or a sorted T cell fraction (not recorded which). The source of these receptors is a female donor with ankylosing spondylitis or in good health (not recorded which).

V and J are TRBV12-3 or TRBV12-4 and TRBJ1-6; D gene unclear. This CDR3 comprises 14 residues. Deletions cut 6 bases from V and 7 bases from J, with 13 bases between. CDR3 sequence (DNA): TGTGCCAGCAGCAGAGACGGGAAGAATTCACCCCTCCACTTT. Its protein product is CASSRDGKNSPLHF.

This clonotype has at least ten counts. The chain employs TRBV29-1 and TRBJ1-1; D unclear. The CDR3 is made up of 13 amino acids. Germline assignment: CDR1 SQVTM and CDR2 ANQGSEA. Trimming took off 1 base at V and 0 bases at J, with 6 bases between the two ends. The CDR3 loop is CSVEGRMNTEAFF. The CDR3 bases are TGCAGCGTTGAAGGTAGGATGAACACTGAAGCTTTCTTT.

This chain joins TRBV28 and TRBJ2-5; D is unclear. In germline, CDR1 is MDHEN, CDR2 SYDVKM. V was pared by 7 bases and J by 1 base, with 13 bases between. This CDR3 contains 14 residues. The CDR3 DNA reads as TGTGCCAGCACCTTCAGAAGTTTCCAAGAGACCCAGTACTTC. It specifies CASTFRSFQETQYF.

The V gene is TRBV20-1, the J gene TRBJ2-7; TRBD1 matches at 8 bases. Trimming took 3 bases from V and 3 from J; bases not matched to a gene: 4. Germline V gene lookup returns CDR1 DFQATT and CDR2 SNEGSKA (reference sequence). The CDR3 is 13 residues long. The CDR3 DNA sequence: TGCAGTGCTAGGTGGACAGGGAACTACGAGCAGTACTTC. It translates to CSARWTGNYEQYF.

V is TRBV29-1 and J is TRBJ1-2; D is uncertain. CDR1 and CDR2 (germline): SQVTM, ANQGSEA. V gave up 2 bases and J gave up 13 bases, with 14 bases separating them. This CDR3 region has 11 residues. As DNA, the CDR3 is TGCAGCGTTGAAATGGACCGGCGACTCACCTTC. It specifies CSVEMDRRLTF.